This T cell receptor beta chain emerged from a study of T cells in Graves' hyperthyroidism and ophthalmopathy. Study-wide findings and caveats: Ophthalmopathy was told apart from stable hyperthyroidism by a 13 V-J model. Blood also showed most of the thyroid clonotypes that were expanded above 0.001. Model output signaled ophthalmopathy a median around 6.9 months ahead of onset.

V was clipped by 2 bases and J by 5 bases, with 16 bases between them. The CDR3 totals 15 residues. Amplification yielded TCR beta CDR3 regions, with RNA transcripts as the source. The TCR CDR3 first-round RT-PCR relied on the HTBI primer set. Each CDR3 protein is one row after TCRdb ran MiXCR on the multiplex PCR reads. The table includes about 740,000 distinct CDR3 sequences, 11% to 15% detected once. Absent ophthalmopathy progression within 18 months defined stable Graves' hyperthyroidism. This clonotype was counted ten times or more. Its matching antigen is unknown. This sequence joins TRBV12-3 or TRBV12-4 and TRBJ2-7; D perhaps matches TRBD2 (6 bases). Source material: blood. The receptor was isolated from a woman under 30 with Graves' hyperthyroidism. CDR3 bases: TGTGCCAGCAGTTTAACTAGCCCGGGATTGGACGAGCAGTACTTC. This sequence encodes CASSLTSPGLDEQYF.